This is a list of T cell receptor beta chains from one sample in a study of regulatory T cells in long-lasting Graves disease. TCRdb re-analysed the multiplex PCR reads in MiXCR, keeping a single row per CDR3 protein. The data hold about 420,000 distinct CDR3 sequences, with about 17% observed a single time. These data also featured in a second study, about T cells in Graves' hyperthyroidism and ophthalmopathy.

Sequences were derived from peripheral blood mononuclear cells (PBMCs), sampled at new diagnosis, from a patient treated with antithyroid drugs. Receptors were obtained from a woman between 18 and 30 years old with Graves disease. CDR3s include the opening cysteine and the closing phenylalanine or tryptophan. D genes are given only for firm matches. Clone size is not always given. Where it is, it says once, few, many or a class for expanded clones.

D	J	size	V	CDR3	DNA
NA	TRBJ2-7	few	TRBV14	CASSQGTGLGQYF	TGTGCCAGCAGCCAAGGCACAGGGTTGGGGCAGTACTTC
NA	TRBJ1-2	few	TRBV18	CASSRDLYWGYTF	TGTGCCAGCTCAAGGGACTTATACTGGGGCTACACCTTC
TRBD1	TRBJ2-6	few	TRBV27	CASWKTGGRGANVLTF	TGTGCCAGCTGGAAGACAGGGGGGAGAGGGGCCAACGTCCTGACTTTC
TRBD1	TRBJ1-2	few	TRBV28	CASSWDRSYGYTF	TGTGCCAGCAGTTGGGACAGATCCTATGGCTACACCTTC
NA	TRBJ2-5	few	TRBV29-1	CSVFTQETQYF	TGCAGCGTTTTTACCCAAGAGACCCAGTACTTC
NA	TRBJ2-7	few	TRBV3-1	CASSQARRLYEQYF	TGTGCCAGCAGCCAAGCCCGGCGGCTTTACGAGCAGTACTTC
NA	TRBJ2-7	few	TRBV28	CASSFIAPPLATGTYEQYF	TGTGCCAGCAGTTTCATAGCCCCCCCCCTAGCGACCGGGACCTACGAGCAGTACTTC
TRBD1	TRBJ1-5	many	TRBV27	CASSSRQGLSNQPQHF	TGTGCCAGCAGTTCAAGACAGGGTCTTAGCAATCAGCCCCAGCATTTT
TRBD2	TRBJ2-1	few	TRBV18	CASSPGLAGISTSEQFF	TGTGCCAGCTCACCTGGGTTAGCGGGCATAAGCACTTCAGAGCAGTTCTTC
TRBD1	TRBJ1-1	many	TRBV27	CASRITGGTEAFF	TGTGCCAGCAGGATTACAGGGGGCACTGAAGCTTTCTTT
NA	TRBJ2-5	many	TRBV30	CAGDRQETQYF	TGTGCCGGAGACAGGCAAGAGACCCAGTACTTC
NA	TRBJ2-1	NA	TRBV20-1	CSARVGTSSPHNEQFF	TGCAGTGCTAGAGTCGGGACCTCATCCCCCCACAATGAGCAGTTCTTC
TRBD1	TRBJ2-3	few	TRBV11-2	CASSLDTTGIGNF	TGTGCCAGCAGCTTAGACACGACAGGGATCGGGAATTTT
TRBD1	TRBJ1-1	many	TRBV7-2	CASSFYPDRGTEAFF	TGTGCCAGCAGTTTTTACCCTGACAGGGGCACTGAAGCTTTCTTT
NA	TRBJ1-5	NA	TRBV6-4	CASSESQAGSYQPQHF	TGTGCCAGCAGTGAATCCCAGGCCGGTTCCTATCAGCCCCAGCATTTT
NA	TRBJ2-2	NA	TRBV29-1	CSVSGIDTGELFF	TGCAGCGTGTCCGGGATAGACACCGGGGAGCTGTTTTTT
TRBD2	TRBJ2-3	few	TRBV11-2	CASSPIAGLAVTDTQYF	TGTGCCAGCAGCCCAATAGCGGGACTAGCGGTCACAGATACGCAGTATTTT
TRBD1	TRBJ1-2	many	TRBV2	CASNPTGGDYGYTF	TGTGCCAGCAATCCCACAGGGGGGGATTATGGCTACACCTTC
TRBD2	TRBJ2-3	NA	TRBV6-2/TRBV6-3	CASSPGWGAGVTDTQYF	TGTGCCAGCAGTCCGGGTTGGGGTGCGGGAGTAACAGATACGCAGTATTTT
TRBD2	TRBJ2-1	many	TRBV20-1	CSARGLANSYNEQFF	TGCAGTGCAAGAGGACTAGCGAACTCCTACAATGAGCAGTTCTTC
TRBD2	TRBJ2-3	NA	TRBV28	CASSQVRRSGSGRVTDTQYF	TGTGCCAGCAGCCAAGTCCGGCGGTCCGGTAGCGGGAGGGTTACAGATACGCAGTATTTT
NA	TRBJ2-1	many	TRBV7-8	CASSEVWTGDDNEQFF	TGTGCCAGCAGCGAAGTCTGGACGGGAGATGACAATGAGCAGTTCTTC
TRBD2	TRBJ2-1	NA	TRBV13	CASSLCVAGGSNEQFF	TGTGCCAGCAGCTTATGCGTGGCGGGAGGCAGCAATGAGCAGTTCTTC
TRBD2	TRBJ2-1	many	TRBV28	CASSLFPGLANSYNEQFF	TGTGCCAGCAGTTTATTTCCGGGACTAGCCAATTCCTACAATGAGCAGTTCTTC
NA	TRBJ1-2	few	TRBV9	CASSVTADSHGYTF	TGTGCCAGCAGCGTAACCGCCGACAGTCATGGCTACACCTTC
NA	TRBJ2-1	many	TRBV20-1	CSARTLQGWNEQFF	TGCAGTGCCCGGACGCTACAGGGTTGGAATGAGCAGTTCTTC
NA	TRBJ1-1	few	TRBV30	CAWDEGRTNTEAFF	TGTGCCTGGGACGAGGGACGGACTAACACTGAAGCTTTCTTT
NA	TRBJ1-3	few	TRBV7-2	CASSSDSRNTIYF	TGTGCCAGCAGCTCGGACAGTCGAAACACCATATATTTT
NA	TRBJ2-5	few	TRBV28	CASSPPTGSAETQYF	TGTGCCAGCAGTCCACCGACAGGTTCGGCGGAGACCCAGTACTTC
NA	TRBJ2-1	few	TRBV4-1	CASSLQRTSYNEQFF	TGCGCCAGCAGTCTCCAGCGAACAAGCTACAATGAGCAGTTCTTC
TRBD1	TRBJ2-6	once	TRBV6-1	CASSIGTGINVLTF	TGTGCCAGCAGCATCGGGACAGGGATCAACGTCCTGACTTTC
NA	TRBJ1-3	few	TRBV2	CASSEFGSPGNTIYF	TGTGCCAGCAGTGAATTTGGGTCCCCCGGAAACACCATATATTTT
NA	TRBJ2-1	many	TRBV11-2	CASSIDGQSYNEQFF	TGTGCCAGTAGCATAGATGGACAGAGCTACAATGAGCAGTTCTTC
TRBD2	TRBJ2-1	many	TRBV7-8	CASSLGTINEQFF	TGTGCCAGCAGCCTAGGGACTATAAATGAGCAGTTCTTC
NA	TRBJ2-3	many	TRBV7-2	CASSLIAPTDTQYF	TGTGCCAGCAGCTTAATAGCGCCCACAGATACGCAGTATTTT
NA	TRBJ2-1	many	TRBV5-1	CASSLNGGSYNEQFF	TGTGCCAGCAGCTTAAACGGGGGCTCCTACAATGAGCAGTTCTTC
TRBD1	TRBJ1-5	many	TRBV20-1	CSARALGTGNQPQHF	TGCAGTGCTAGAGCACTGGGGACAGGCAATCAGCCCCAGCATTTT
NA	TRBJ2-5	many	TRBV6-5	CASSYSPDTQETQYF	TGTGCCAGCAGTTACTCTCCGGACACACAAGAGACCCAGTACTTC
TRBD2	TRBJ2-3	many	TRBV20-1	CSAIRTSGSTDTQYF	TGCAGTGCAATCCGGACTAGCGGCAGCACAGATACGCAGTATTTT
NA	TRBJ2-5	few	TRBV20-1	CSASLRSGRGETQYF	TGCAGTGCTAGCTTGCGTAGCGGTCGGGGTGAGACCCAGTACTTC
TRBD1	TRBJ2-1	few	TRBV28	CASSFFGRTRDSSYNEQFF	TGTGCCAGCAGTTTTTTTGGGAGAACCCGGGACAGCTCCTACAATGAGCAGTTCTTC
NA	TRBJ2-1	many	TRBV5-6	CASSLYRTYNEQFF	TGTGCCAGCAGCTTGTATAGGACCTACAATGAGCAGTTCTTC
NA	TRBJ1-5	few	TRBV2	CASRGQSSNQPQHF	TGTGCCAGCAGGGGACAATCTAGCAATCAGCCCCAGCATTTT
TRBD1	TRBJ1-5	NA	TRBV20-1	CSARKGQGSNQPQHF	TGCAGTGCTAGGAAGGGACAGGGGAGCAATCAGCCCCAGCATTTT
NA	TRBJ1-5	NA	TRBV30	CAWSPDGGNQPQHF	TGTGCCTGGAGCCCCGACGGGGGTAATCAGCCCCAGCATTTT
TRBD2	TRBJ2-7	NA	TRBV2	CASSPAGYPYEQYF	TGTGCCAGCAGTCCAGCGGGATACCCCTACGAGCAGTACTTC
NA	TRBJ2-3	many	TRBV7-6	CASSLGAGSLADTQYF	TGTGCCAGCAGCTTAGGCGCAGGGAGTTTAGCAGATACGCAGTATTTT
NA	TRBJ1-1	NA	TRBV29-1	CSVNRDLNTEAFF	TGCAGCGTTAACCGGGACCTGAACACTGAAGCTTTCTTT
TRBD2	TRBJ2-1	once	TRBV4-1	CASSQTGTSGKRANEQFF	TGCGCCAGCAGCCAGACCGGGACTAGCGGGAAGAGGGCCAATGAGCAGTTCTTC